A selection of T cell receptor beta chains follows, all from one sample in a study of blood T cell repertoires in COVID-19. Some clones are missing from TCRdb's copy, which holds only in-frame ones; the method was immunoSEQ multiplex PCR. The table lists around 210,000 clones, around 85% of them singletons. Source material: peripheral blood. The receptors stem from a man aged 60-69 years with COVID-19, enrolled during active disease. Each CDR3 is given with its conserved first and last residue. The D gene is left open where the match is weak. Some rows have no size entry. The others give once, few or many, or a class for an expanded clone.

j_gene,len,d_gene,v_gene,abundance,CDR3aa,CDR3nt
TRBJ2-5,19,-,TRBV23-1,-,CASSPYPTYLTTLQETQYF,TGCGCCAGCAGTCCCTATCCGACTTACCTCACTACACTCCAAGAGACCCAGTACTTC
TRBJ2-1,14,-,TRBV19,-,CASSWQASYNEQFF,TGTGCCAGTAGTTGGCAGGCCTCCTACAATGAGCAGTTCTTC
TRBJ2-5,13,-,TRBV10-2,-,CASSEGRGETQYF,TGCGCCAGCAGTGAGGGACGGGGGGAGACCCAGTACTTC
TRBJ1-1,12,-,TRBV9,-,CASSVDAGVAFF,TGTGCCAGCAGCGTAGACGCAGGGGTTGCTTTCTTT
TRBJ2-3,16,TRBD1,TRBV9,once,CASSTRQGARTDTQYF,TGTGCCAGCAGCACCAGACAGGGGGCGAGGACAGATACGCAGTATTTT
TRBJ1-5,15,-,TRBV27,-,CASSRGTNSNQPQHF,TGTGCCAGCAGTAGAGGAACAAATAGCAATCAGCCCCAGCATTTT
TRBJ2-2,15,-,TRBV11-1,once,CASSSRDWNPGELFF,TGTGCCAGCAGCTCCCGGGACTGGAATCCCGGGGAGCTGTTTTTT
TRBJ1-2,13,-,TRBV29-1,-,CSVEEDSNYGYTF,TGCAGCGTTGAAGAGGACAGTAACTATGGCTACACCTTC
TRBJ1-2,15,TRBD1,TRBV25-1,few,CASSGLDRAKDGYTF,TGTGCCAGCAGTGGCCTTGACAGGGCAAAGGATGGCTACACCTTC
TRBJ2-5,14,TRBD2,TRBV27,-,CASSTYLGGETQYF,TGTGCCAGCAGTACTTATCTCGGGGGGGAGACCCAGTACTTC
TRBJ1-1,15,-,TRBV28,-,CASSTPGQPNTEAFF,TGTGCCAGCAGCACACCCGGACAGCCGAACACTGAAGCTTTCTTT
TRBJ2-7,15,TRBD2,TRBV10-1,few,CASSEGSGLAGEQYF,TGCGCCAGCAGTGAGGGTTCGGGACTAGCGGGAGAGCAGTACTTC
TRBJ2-3,15,TRBD1,TRBV4-2,-,CASSPADRGTDTQYF,TGTGCCAGCAGTCCCGCTGACAGGGGGACAGATACGCAGTATTTT
TRBJ2-5,15,TRBD1,TRBV3-1/TRBV3-2,-,CASSHMAGGAETQYF,TGTGCCAGCAGCCATATGGCAGGGGGCGCGGAGACCCAGTACTTC
TRBJ2-1,13,-,TRBV15,-,CATSRGGRDEQFF,TGTGCCACCAGCAGGGGCGGGCGGGATGAGCAGTTCTTC
TRBJ2-4,15,-,TRBV11-2,-,CASSLGTAAKNIQYF,TGTGCCAGCAGCTTAGGGACAGCCGCCAAAAACATTCAGTACTTC
TRBJ1-2,15,-,TRBV28,-,CASTSGSGERYGYTF,TGTGCCAGCACTTCTGGATCGGGGGAGAGGTATGGCTACACCTTC
TRBJ2-2,18,-,TRBV7-2,-,CASSLRRPGNSNTGELFF,TGTGCCAGCAGCTTAAGACGCCCAGGGAATAGTAACACCGGGGAGCTGTTTTTT
TRBJ2-2,14,TRBD1,TRBV6-2/TRBV6-3,-,CASSLGTGGRELFF,TGTGCCAGCAGTCTCGGGACAGGGGGCAGGGAGCTGTTTTTT
TRBJ1-3,12,-,TRBV19,-,CASISPGYTIYF,TGTGCCAGTATCAGCCCAGGATACACCATATATTTT
TRBJ1-2,13,TRBD1,TRBV6-5,-,CASRGTADYGYTF,TGTGCCAGCAGAGGGACAGCAGACTATGGCTACACCTTC
TRBJ1-1,13,-,TRBV20-1,few,CSASSRLNTEAFF,TGCAGTGCTAGTTCCAGGCTAAACACTGAAGCTTTCTTT
TRBJ2-2,13,-,TRBV19,-,CASSQRAGGELFF,TGTGCCAGTTCACAGAGAGCCGGCGGGGAGCTGTTTTTT
TRBJ2-7,15,-,TRBV5-1,-,CASSSSTRVGYEQYF,TGCGCCAGCAGCTCATCGACTAGGGTCGGCTACGAGCAGTACTTC
TRBJ2-1,14,-,TRBV7-8,few,CASSWDLNYNEQFF,TGTGCCAGCAGTTGGGACTTAAATTACAATGAGCAGTTCTTC
TRBJ2-3,15,-,TRBV6-1,-,CASSEATLSTDTQYF,TGTGCCAGCAGTGAAGCGACACTTAGCACAGATACGCAGTATTTT
TRBJ2-5,12,-,TRBV27,-,CASRQGQETQYF,TGTGCCAGCCGCCAGGGTCAAGAGACCCAGTACTTC
TRBJ1-5,13,-,TRBV29-1,-,CSVAAAQNQPQHF,TGCAGCGTTGCGGCGGCACAAAATCAGCCCCAGCATTTT
TRBJ1-1,14,-,TRBV10-3,-,CAISETESAAEAFF,TGTGCCATCAGTGAGACAGAGTCGGCAGCCGAAGCTTTCTTT
TRBJ1-5,16,-,TRBV19,-,CASSPLGGESNQPQHF,TGTGCCAGTAGTCCTCTCGGCGGGGAAAGCAATCAGCCCCAGCATTTT
TRBJ2-7,14,TRBD1,TRBV6-1,-,CASSEPGQSYEQYF,TGTGCCAGCAGTGAACCGGGACAGTCCTACGAGCAGTACTTC
TRBJ2-1,16,TRBD2,TRBV29-1,once,CSVGGTSGRQYNEQFF,TGCAGCGTTGGGGGGACTAGCGGGAGACAATACAATGAGCAGTTCTTC
TRBJ2-7,17,-,TRBV5-4,-,CASSPAPSGTLIYEQYF,TGTGCCAGCAGCCCGGCTCCCTCAGGAACGTTAATCTACGAGCAGTACTTC
TRBJ1-1,13,TRBD1,TRBV6-1,once,CASSERDRRMAFF,TGTGCCAGCAGTGAGCGGGACAGAAGGATGGCTTTCTTT
TRBJ1-5,12,-,TRBV27,-,CASSYPIQPQHF,TGTGCCAGCAGCTACCCCATACAGCCCCAGCATTTT
TRBJ2-1,14,-,TRBV11-2,once,CASSFINNLNEQFF,TGTGCCAGCAGCTTTATTAATAATCTCAATGAGCAGTTCTTC
TRBJ2-7,15,-,TRBV3-1/TRBV3-2,-,CASSQGTRGSYEQYF,TGTGCCAGCAGCCAAGGCACCCGGGGCTCCTACGAGCAGTACTTC
TRBJ2-1,16,TRBD2,TRBV13,-,CASSRWGSGSGNEQFF,TGTGCCAGCAGTCGGTGGGGTAGCGGGAGTGGCAATGAGCAGTTCTTC
TRBJ2-4,16,TRBD2,TRBV7-9,-,CASSLGVAGGKNIQYF,TGTGCCAGCAGCTTAGGGGTAGCGGGAGGGAAAAACATTCAGTACTTC
TRBJ1-5,13,-,TRBV28,-,CASTGGLYQPQHF,TGTGCCAGCACCGGGGGGCTTTATCAGCCCCAGCATTTT
TRBJ2-2,14,-,TRBV2,-,CASSRTSNTGELFF,TGTGCCAGCAGTCGGACTTCGAACACCGGGGAGCTGTTTTTT
TRBJ1-2,15,TRBD1,TRBV28,-,CASSSGTGRYYGYTF,TGTGCCAGCAGTTCCGGGACAGGGAGGTACTATGGCTACACCTTC